This is a list of T cell receptor beta chains from one sample in a study of blood T cell repertoires in COVID-19. Data came from immunoSEQ multiplex PCR; TCRdb stores just in-frame clones and leaves some out. This sample has approximately 410,000 clones; approximately 90% occur once, and the top ten carry over 1.3%. What was sequenced was peripheral blood. All receptors come from a woman aged 25 to 45 with active or convalescent COVID-19. CDR3s include the opening cysteine and the closing phenylalanine or tryptophan. A D gene is named only where the DNA matches it firmly. Where a row states a size, it is once, few, many or the class of an expanded clone; other rows omit it.

j_call d_call clone_size v_call cdr3_nt cdr3_aa
TRBJ1-4 . . TRBV2 TGTGCCAGCAGCCCAAATGAAAAACTGTTTTTT CASSPNEKLFF
TRBJ2-5 . . TRBV7-7 TGTGCCAGCAGCTTAGATTCTTCAGGGGCGGGAGAGACCCAGTACTTC CASSLDSSGAGETQYF
TRBJ1-5 TRBD1 . TRBV7-2 TGTGCCAGCAGCTTGACAGGGTCCAATCAGCCCCAGCATTTT CASSLTGSNQPQHF
TRBJ1-3 . once TRBV3-1/TRBV3-2 TGTGCCAGCAGCCAAGACGGGGTTTCTGGAAACACCATATATTTT CASSQDGVSGNTIYF
TRBJ1-5 TRBD1 . TRBV7-9 TGTGCCAGCAGCCACGGACAGGGGAACAATCAGCCCCAGCATTTT CASSHGQGNNQPQHF
TRBJ2-1 . . TRBV14 TGTGCCAGCAGCCAAGATGTGGCTAGTTACAATGAGCAGTTCTTC CASSQDVASYNEQFF
TRBJ2-1 TRBD2 . TRBV6-1 TGTGCCAGCAGTGTTAGACTAGCGGGTACTCACTACAATGAGCAGTTCTTC CASSVRLAGTHYNEQFF
TRBJ1-1 TRBD1 . TRBV4-1 TGCGCCAGCAGCCAACTATGGGGACAGGGGGACACTGAAGCTTTCTTT CASSQLWGQGDTEAFF
TRBJ2-1 TRBD2 . TRBV4-1 TGCGCCAGCAGCCAGTTGCTCTCGTGGGGTAGCGGGGCTCACAATGAGCAGTTCTTC CASSQLLSWGSGAHNEQFF
TRBJ1-2 . . TRBV3-1/TRBV3-2 TGTGCCAGCAGGGACAGTAATGGCTACACCTTC CASRDSNGYTF
TRBJ2-7 TRBD1 . TRBV11-2 TGTGCCAGCAGCTTAGGACAGGGGGCACCCTACGAGCAGTACTTC CASSLGQGAPYEQYF
TRBJ1-2 TRBD1 . TRBV6-2/TRBV6-3 TGTGCCAGCAGTTACTCTCGGGACAGGGAATACTATGGCTACACCTTC CASSYSRDREYYGYTF
TRBJ1-6 . . TRBV18 TGTGCCAGCTCACTTGACTCTAATTCACCCCTCCACTTT CASSLDSNSPLHF
TRBJ1-2 TRBD1 . TRBV2 TGTGCCAAGACAGGGGAGATGATAGGCTATGGCTACACCTTC CAKTGEMIGYGYTF
TRBJ2-2 . . TRBV28 TGTGCCAGCAGCCCCAACCTGAGAAACACCGGGGAGCTGTTTTTT CASSPNLRNTGELFF
TRBJ2-1 TRBD2 few TRBV4-2 TGTGCCAGCAGCCTATCAGAGGGACTAGCGGGCGCTGAGCAGTTCTTC CASSLSEGLAGAEQFF
TRBJ2-2 TRBD1 once TRBV30 TGTGCCTCCCAATCGGACAGGGGGCAAATCACCGGGGAGCTGTTTTTT CASQSDRGQITGELFF
TRBJ2-1 TRBD2 . TRBV3-1/TRBV3-2 TGTGCCAGCAGCCAGGGGCTAGCGGGGGGCGGTGAGCAGTTCTTC CASSQGLAGGGEQFF
TRBJ1-2 . once TRBV4-1 TGCGCCAGCAGCAGGGACGGGGGAGATGGCTACACCTTC CASSRDGGDGYTF
TRBJ2-3 . . TRBV14 TGTGCCAGCAGCCAAGATAAGGAGAACACAGATACGCAGTATTTT CASSQDKENTDTQYF
TRBJ1-6 TRBD1 . TRBV19 TGTGCCAGTTCCCCGAGACCCTATGGTTCAGGGGGCTCCTATAATTCACCCCTCCACTTT CASSPRPYGSGGSYNSPLHF
TRBJ2-3 . . TRBV25-1 TGTGCCAGCAGTGAAGGGTCAGGGATCTTTCTAGATACGCAGTATTTT CASSEGSGIFLDTQYF
TRBJ1-4 . . TRBV19 TGTGCCAGTAGTATCGGGACTCTTCACGAAAAACTGTTTTTT CASSIGTLHEKLFF
TRBJ1-2 TRBD1 . TRBV3-1/TRBV3-2 TGTGCCAGCAGCCAAGGGCCGACAGGGCGCTATGGCTACACCTTC CASSQGPTGRYGYTF
TRBJ2-1 . . TRBV2 TGTGCCAGCAGTGAATTCCCCGGGGTCTACAATGAGCAGTTCTTC CASSEFPGVYNEQFF
TRBJ2-1 . . TRBV5-1 TGCGCCAGCAGCCGCGGGACTCTGGACTACTACAATGAGCAGTTCTTC CASSRGTLDYYNEQFF
TRBJ1-4 TRBD1 . TRBV4-2 TGTGCCAGCAGCCAATGGCCGCTTACAGGGGACGGTGGTGAAAAACTGTTTTTT CASSQWPLTGDGGEKLFF
TRBJ2-7 . . TRBV27 TGTGCCAGCAGTTCCCCTGGAGGCTACGAGCAGTACTTC CASSSPGGYEQYF
TRBJ1-2 . . TRBV14 TGTGCCAGCAGCCAAACAGGACAGATATATGGCTACACCTTC CASSQTGQIYGYTF
TRBJ2-5 TRBD2 . TRBV11-2 TGTGCCAGCAGCTCCACGGCGCAGCGGGGAGAGACCCAGTACTTC CASSSTAQRGETQYF
TRBJ2-5 . . TRBV9 TGTGCCAGCAGCCCAAGTTCCACGAGTTTGGAGACCCAGTACTTC CASSPSSTSLETQYF
TRBJ2-2 TRBD1 . TRBV27 TGTGCCAGCAGGAACCTCCGGGACAGGGGATCCACCGGGGAGCTGTTTTTT CASRNLRDRGSTGELFF